This TCR beta chain was documented in a study of early T cells in non-severe SARS-CoV-2 infection. Unique molecular identifiers tagged individual cDNA molecules. TCRdb analysed the 5' RACE reads with MiXCR anew, one entry per CDR3 protein. The sample lists tens of thousands of distinct CDR3 sequences; 14% to 15% were seen once. This clonotype is a singleton in its sample. V shed 7 bases and J 3 bases; nucleotides not matched to a gene: 6. There are 14 residues in the CDR3. Germline V gene lookup returns CDR1 SGHRS and CDR2 YFSETQ. The receptor was derived from an adult who was a healthcare worker with PCR-confirmed SARS-CoV-2 infection or an uninfected control (not recorded which). J is TRBJ2-2 and V is TRBV5-1; 7 nucleotides line up with TRBD1. Material: whole blood. The CDR3 DNA reads as TGCGCCAGCCGACCGGGACAGTACACCGGGGAGCTGTTTTTT. This encodes CASRPGQYTGELFF.